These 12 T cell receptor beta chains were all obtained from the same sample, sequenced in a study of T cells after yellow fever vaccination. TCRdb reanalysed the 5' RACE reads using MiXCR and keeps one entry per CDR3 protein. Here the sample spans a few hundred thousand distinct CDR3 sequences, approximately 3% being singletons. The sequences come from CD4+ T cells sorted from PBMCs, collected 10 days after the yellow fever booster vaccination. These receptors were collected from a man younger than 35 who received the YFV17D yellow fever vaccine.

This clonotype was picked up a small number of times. The CDR3 here is CASQPPGVHGYTF. DNA for the CDR3: TGTGCCAGCCAACCCCCAGGGGTGCATGGCTACACCTTC. The chain uses TRBV28 and TRBJ1-2; TRBD1 might be the D (6 bases). This CDR3 is built from 13 residues. Trimming removed 8 bases from V and 6 bases from J, with 16 bases in between. Per germline, CDR1 MDHEN and CDR2 SYDVKM.

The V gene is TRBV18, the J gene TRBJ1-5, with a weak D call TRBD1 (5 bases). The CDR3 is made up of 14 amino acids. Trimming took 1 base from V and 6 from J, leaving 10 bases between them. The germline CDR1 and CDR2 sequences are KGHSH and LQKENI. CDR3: CASSPQVGGQPQHF. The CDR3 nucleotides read TGTGCCAGCTCACCACAAGTCGGGGGTCAGCCCCAGCATTTT.

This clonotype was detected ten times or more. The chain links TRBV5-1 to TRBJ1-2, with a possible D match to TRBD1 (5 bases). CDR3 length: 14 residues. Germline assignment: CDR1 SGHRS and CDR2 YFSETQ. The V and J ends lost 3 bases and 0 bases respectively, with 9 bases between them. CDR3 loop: CASSSQGANYGYTF. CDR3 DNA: TGCGCCAGCAGCTCGCAGGGAGCTAACTATGGCTACACCTTC. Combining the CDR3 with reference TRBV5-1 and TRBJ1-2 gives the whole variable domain KAGVTQTPRYLIKTRGQQVTLSCSPISGHRSVSWYQQTPGQGLQFLFEYFSETQRNKGNFPGRFSGRQFSNSRSEMNVSTLELGDSALYLCASSSQGANYGYTFGSGTRLTVV.

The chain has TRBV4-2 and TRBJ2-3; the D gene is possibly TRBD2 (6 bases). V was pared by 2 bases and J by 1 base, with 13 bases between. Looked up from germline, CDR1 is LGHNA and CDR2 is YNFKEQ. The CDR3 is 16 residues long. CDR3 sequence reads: CASSQIWSSGTDTQYF. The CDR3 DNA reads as TGTGCCAGCAGCCAAATTTGGTCTAGCGGCACAGATACGCAGTATTTT.

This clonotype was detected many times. In DNA, the CDR3 is TGTGCCAGCAGTAGGGACAGGAATGAGGAGACCCAGTACTTC. It codes for CASSRDRNEETQYF. The chain recombines TRBV25-1 with TRBJ2-5, with 8 positions matching TRBD1. Unmatched junction bases numbered 7, after V lost 5 bases and J lost 5 bases. This CDR3 region has 14 residues. Germline assignment: CDR1 MGHDK and CDR2 SYGVNS.

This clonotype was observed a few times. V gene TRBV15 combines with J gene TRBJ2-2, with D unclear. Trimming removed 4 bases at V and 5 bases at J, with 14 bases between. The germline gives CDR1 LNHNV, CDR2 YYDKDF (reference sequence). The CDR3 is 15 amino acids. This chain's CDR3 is CATSKTAARTGELFF. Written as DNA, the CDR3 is TGTGCCACCAGCAAGACGGCAGCGCGGACCGGGGAGCTGTTTTTT.

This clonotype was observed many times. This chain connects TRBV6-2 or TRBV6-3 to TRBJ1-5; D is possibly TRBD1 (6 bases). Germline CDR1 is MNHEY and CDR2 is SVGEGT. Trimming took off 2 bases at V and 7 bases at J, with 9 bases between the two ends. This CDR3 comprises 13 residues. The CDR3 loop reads CASSYGGLQPQHF. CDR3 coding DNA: TGTGCCAGCAGTTACGGGGGGCTCCAGCCCCAGCATTTT.

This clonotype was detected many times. The CDR3 DNA reads TGCGCCAGCAGCCAAGTCCAGGGGTTCAAGAACGAGCAGTACTTC. This sequence encodes CASSQVQGFKNEQYF. This sequence joins TRBV4-3 and TRBJ2-7; weak D call: TRBD1 (6 bases). Germline CDR1 and CDR2: LGHNA and YSLEER. The CDR3 has 15 amino acids. The ends were cut back, 1 base at V and 5 bases at J, with 15 bases in the middle.

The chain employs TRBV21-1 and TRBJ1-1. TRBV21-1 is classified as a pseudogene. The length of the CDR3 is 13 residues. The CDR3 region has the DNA TGTGCCAGCAGCAAAGGGTTTCTCGTTCGGGCTTTCTTT. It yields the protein CASSKGFLVRAFF.

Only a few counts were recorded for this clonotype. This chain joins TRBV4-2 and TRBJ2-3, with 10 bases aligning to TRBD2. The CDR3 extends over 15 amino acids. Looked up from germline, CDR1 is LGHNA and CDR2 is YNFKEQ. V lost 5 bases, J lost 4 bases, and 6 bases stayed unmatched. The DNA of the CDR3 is TGTGCCAGCAGCGGATCAGCGGGGGGGCCAGATACGCAGTATTTT. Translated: CASSGSAGGPDTQYF.

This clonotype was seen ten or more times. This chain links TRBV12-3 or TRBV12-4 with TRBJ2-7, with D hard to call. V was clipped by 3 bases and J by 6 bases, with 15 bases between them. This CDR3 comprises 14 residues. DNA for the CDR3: TGTGCCAGCAGTTTGGCCCAGACCCTGCCCGAGCAGTACTTC. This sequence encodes CASSLAQTLPEQYF.

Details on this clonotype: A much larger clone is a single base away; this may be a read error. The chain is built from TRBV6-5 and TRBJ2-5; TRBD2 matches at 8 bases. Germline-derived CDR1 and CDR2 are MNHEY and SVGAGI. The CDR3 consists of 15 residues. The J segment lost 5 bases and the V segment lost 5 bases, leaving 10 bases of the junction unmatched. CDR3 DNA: TGTGCCAGCAGTCGCAAAGCGGGGGTGGGGGAGACCCAGTACTTC. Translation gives CASSRKAGVGETQYF.